This T cell receptor beta chain stems from a study of T cell changes during pregnancy in multiple sclerosis. Here immunoSEQ multiplex PCR was the method, and the copy in TCRdb shows in-frame clones only, minus some. The sample has 88,000 or so clones, about 90% seen once. Trimming took 4 bases from V and 7 from J; bases not matched to a gene: 4. Per the germline V gene, CDR1 is ENHRY and CDR2 is SYGVKD. CDR3 length equals 14 residues. The clonotype originates from a female donor with multiple sclerosis, enrolled in a pregnancy study. Source: peripheral blood, taken before pregnancy. V and J are TRBV10-3 and TRBJ1-6; 7 bases are a match to TRBD1. The CDR3 nucleotides are TGTGCCATCAGTGCGACAGGGCAAAATTCACCCCTCCACTTT. This translates into CAISATGQNSPLHF.